Listed below are T cell receptor beta chains from one sample, sequenced in a study of cytomegalovirus exposure and HLA in healthy donors. Method: immunoSEQ multiplex PCR; TCRdb's copy keeps in-frame clones and lacks some. The profile shows over 55,000 clones, over 75% of them singletons. Sequencing was done on a sample of PBMCs. These receptors originate from a male donor in good health and CMV-seronegative. The CDR3 runs from the conserved cysteine through the conserved F or W. Fields, in order: clone size, V gene, D gene, J gene, CDR3 length, CDR3 protein, CDR3 DNA. D genes are given only for firm matches. The size field is filled for only some rows; it gives once, few, many or a size class.

abundance: -
v_gene: TRBV2
d_gene: -
j_gene: TRBJ1-1
len: 12
CDR3aa: CASRTDSFEAFF
CDR3nt: TGTGCCAGCAGAACGGACAGTTTTGAAGCTTTCTTT

abundance: -
v_gene: TRBV30
d_gene: -
j_gene: TRBJ2-7
len: 12
CDR3aa: CAWTSQEVEQYF
CDR3nt: TGTGCCTGGACCTCCCAAGAGGTCGAGCAGTACTTC

abundance: -
v_gene: TRBV1
d_gene: -
j_gene: TRBJ1-1
len: 16
CDR3aa: CTSSFTRRGQGWEAFF
CDR3nt: TGCACCAGCAGTTTTACCCGCAGGGGCCAGGGTTGGGAAGCTTTCTTT

abundance: -
v_gene: TRBV19
d_gene: TRBD1
j_gene: TRBJ1-5
len: 15
CDR3aa: CASRLQGVSNQPQHF
CDR3nt: TGTGCCAGTAGGCTCCAGGGGGTCTCCAATCAGCCCCAGCATTTT

abundance: -
v_gene: TRBV30
d_gene: -
j_gene: TRBJ1-2
len: 14
CDR3aa: CAWSVDINSYGYTF
CDR3nt: TGTGCCTGGAGTGTTGACATAAACTCCTATGGCTACACCTTC

abundance: -
v_gene: TRBV7-2
d_gene: TRBD1
j_gene: TRBJ1-2
len: 16
CDR3aa: CASSAGGQLALYGYTF
CDR3nt: TGTGCCAGCAGCGCCGGGGGACAGTTGGCACTTTATGGCTACACCTTC

abundance: -
v_gene: TRBV6-5
d_gene: -
j_gene: TRBJ1-6
len: 14
CDR3aa: CASSYGPNNSPLHF
CDR3nt: TGTGCCAGCAGTTATGGGCCGAACAATTCACCCCTCCACTTT

abundance: -
v_gene: TRBV13
d_gene: -
j_gene: TRBJ1-6
len: 13
CDR3aa: CASSLEQDSPLHF
CDR3nt: TGTGCCAGCAGCTTAGAACAGGATTCACCCCTCCACTTT

abundance: -
v_gene: TRBV15
d_gene: -
j_gene: TRBJ1-2
len: 15
CDR3aa: CATSRGSAGDYGYTF
CDR3nt: TGTGCCACCAGCAGAGGATCGGCGGGGGACTATGGCTACACCTTC

abundance: -
v_gene: TRBV28
d_gene: -
j_gene: TRBJ2-5
len: 13
CDR3aa: CASSLEGRETQYF
CDR3nt: TGTGCCAGCAGTTTAGAGGGGAGGGAGACCCAGTACTTC

abundance: -
v_gene: TRBV4-2
d_gene: -
j_gene: TRBJ2-7
len: 16
CDR3aa: CASSQEVAGSSYEQYF
CDR3nt: TGTGCCAGCAGCCAAGAAGTCGCTGGGAGCTCCTACGAGCAGTACTTC

abundance: few
v_gene: TRBV2
d_gene: -
j_gene: TRBJ1-1
len: 16
CDR3aa: CASSLQGPRMNTEAFF
CDR3nt: TGTGCCAGCAGCTTACAGGGACCCCGGATGAACACTGAAGCTTTCTTT

abundance: -
v_gene: TRBV4-1
d_gene: -
j_gene: TRBJ2-4
len: 16
CDR3aa: CASSQDLPGLRDIQYF
CDR3nt: TGCGCCAGCAGCCAAGATCTTCCGGGTTTGCGGGACATTCAGTACTTC

abundance: -
v_gene: TRBV30
d_gene: -
j_gene: TRBJ2-7
len: 14
CDR3aa: CASFKRESSYEQYF
CDR3nt: TGTGCCTCCTTCAAACGGGAAAGCTCCTACGAGCAGTACTTC

abundance: -
v_gene: TRBV2
d_gene: -
j_gene: TRBJ1-4
len: 15
CDR3aa: CASRGGSATNEKLFF
CDR3nt: TGTGCCAGCCGCGGGGGTAGTGCAACTAATGAAAAACTGTTTTTT